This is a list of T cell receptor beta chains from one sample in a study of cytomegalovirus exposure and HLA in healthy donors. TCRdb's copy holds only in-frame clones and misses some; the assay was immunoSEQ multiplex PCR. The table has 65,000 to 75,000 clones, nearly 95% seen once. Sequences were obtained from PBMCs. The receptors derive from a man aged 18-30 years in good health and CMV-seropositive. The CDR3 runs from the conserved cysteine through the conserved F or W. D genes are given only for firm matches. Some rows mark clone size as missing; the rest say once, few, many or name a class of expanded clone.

CDR3 protein: CASSFTLEGYEQYF
CDR3 DNA: TGTGCCAGCAGCTTTACCTTAGAGGGCTACGAGCAGTACTTC
clone size: NA
D gene: NA
J gene: TRBJ2-7
V gene: TRBV11-2

CDR3 protein: CASSMTGGHQPQHF
CDR3 DNA: TGTGCCAGCAGCATGACAGGGGGCCATCAGCCCCAGCATTTT
clone size: NA
D gene: TRBD1
J gene: TRBJ1-5
V gene: TRBV7-8

CDR3 protein: CASSPLWGRSSYNEQFF
CDR3 DNA: TGTGCCAGCAGCCCTCTGTGGGGGAGGAGCTCCTACAATGAGCAGTTCTTC
clone size: NA
D gene: NA
J gene: TRBJ2-1
V gene: TRBV11-3

CDR3 protein: CASSLETLLTYNEQFF
CDR3 DNA: TGTGCCAGCAGCTTGGAGACATTGTTAACCTACAATGAGCAGTTCTTC
clone size: once
D gene: NA
J gene: TRBJ2-1
V gene: TRBV5-5

CDR3 protein: CASSDLPGAGGYGYTF
CDR3 DNA: TGTGCCAGCAGTGATCTCCCGGGAGCAGGGGGCTATGGCTACACCTTC
clone size: NA
D gene: TRBD1
J gene: TRBJ1-2
V gene: TRBV6-1

CDR3 protein: CASTPIRDITYEQYF
CDR3 DNA: TGTGCCAGCACCCCAATACGGGACATAACCTACGAGCAGTACTTC
clone size: few
D gene: NA
J gene: TRBJ2-7
V gene: TRBV7-3

CDR3 protein: CASSVSGTITDTQYF
CDR3 DNA: TGTGCCAGCAGCGTTTCCGGGACTATCACAGATACGCAGTATTTT
clone size: NA
D gene: TRBD2
J gene: TRBJ2-3
V gene: TRBV9

CDR3 protein: CATSRDTGTEPYEQYF
CDR3 DNA: TGTGCCACCAGCAGAGATACAGGGACAGAACCTTACGAGCAGTACTTC
clone size: NA
D gene: TRBD1
J gene: TRBJ2-7
V gene: TRBV15

CDR3 protein: CSANKLFF
CDR3 DNA: TGCAGTGCCAATAAACTGTTTTTT
clone size: NA
D gene: NA
J gene: TRBJ1-4
V gene: TRBV20-1

CDR3 protein: CASSPGGSSYNEQFF
CDR3 DNA: TGTGCCAGCAGCCCCGGAGGCTCGTCCTACAATGAGCAGTTCTTC
clone size: once
D gene: NA
J gene: TRBJ2-1
V gene: TRBV14

CDR3 protein: CASTETSGRWSTDTQYF
CDR3 DNA: TGTGCCAGCACCGAGACTAGCGGGAGATGGAGCACAGATACGCAGTATTTT
clone size: NA
D gene: TRBD2
J gene: TRBJ2-3
V gene: TRBV28

CDR3 protein: CASRGSGMGNTDTQYF
CDR3 DNA: TGCGCCAGCAGGGGTAGCGGGATGGGAAACACAGATACGCAGTATTTT
clone size: NA
D gene: TRBD2
J gene: TRBJ2-3
V gene: TRBV5-1

CDR3 protein: CASSRGLIQTQYF
CDR3 DNA: TGTGCCAGCAGCCGAGGACTTATTCAGACCCAGTACTTC
clone size: NA
D gene: NA
J gene: TRBJ2-5
V gene: TRBV6-5

CDR3 protein: CASSIEKPQHF
CDR3 DNA: TGTGCCAGCAGCATTGAGAAGCCCCAGCATTTT
clone size: once
D gene: NA
J gene: TRBJ1-5
V gene: TRBV28

CDR3 protein: CAISLTSSKDTQYF
CDR3 DNA: TGTGCCATCAGTCTGACTAGTTCGAAAGATACGCAGTATTTT
clone size: NA
D gene: NA
J gene: TRBJ2-3
V gene: TRBV10-3

CDR3 protein: CASSGPGLYGYTF
CDR3 DNA: TGTGCCAGCAGCGGGCCGGGACTCTATGGCTACACCTTC
clone size: NA
D gene: NA
J gene: TRBJ1-2
V gene: TRBV7-3

CDR3 protein: CAISESIAGGNEQYF
CDR3 DNA: TGTGCCATCAGTGAGTCGATAGCGGGAGGAAACGAGCAGTACTTC
clone size: NA
D gene: TRBD2
J gene: TRBJ2-7
V gene: TRBV10-3

CDR3 protein: CASSSAQLAGGAYEQYF
CDR3 DNA: TGTGCCAGCAGCTCCGCGCAACTAGCGGGAGGGGCCTACGAGCAGTACTTC
clone size: few
D gene: TRBD2
J gene: TRBJ2-7
V gene: TRBV11-2

CDR3 protein: CASSWTGWSEKLFF
CDR3 DNA: TGTGCCAGCAGTTGGACAGGATGGAGTGAAAAACTGTTTTTT
clone size: NA
D gene: TRBD1
J gene: TRBJ1-4
V gene: TRBV6-5

CDR3 protein: CASSPPGQGAKDTQYF
CDR3 DNA: TGTGCCAGCTCACCGCCGGGACAGGGGGCTAAAGATACGCAGTATTTT
clone size: NA
D gene: TRBD1
J gene: TRBJ2-3
V gene: TRBV18

CDR3 protein: CASSLVFGDTQYF
CDR3 DNA: TGTGCCAGCAGCTTAGTTTTCGGGGATACGCAGTATTTT
clone size: NA
D gene: NA
J gene: TRBJ2-3
V gene: TRBV7-9

CDR3 protein: CASSEYSRAGYTF
CDR3 DNA: TGTGCCAGCAGTGAATACTCGAGGGCCGGCTACACCTTC
clone size: NA
D gene: NA
J gene: TRBJ1-2
V gene: TRBV25-1

CDR3 protein: CASKLTGPADGYTF
CDR3 DNA: TGTGCCAGCAAACTCACAGGGCCGGCGGATGGCTACACCTTC
clone size: NA
D gene: NA
J gene: TRBJ1-2
V gene: TRBV6-5

CDR3 protein: CASSEAIGGGNTEAFF
CDR3 DNA: TGTGCCAGCAGTGAAGCGATTGGCGGGGGGAACACTGAAGCTTTCTTT
clone size: NA
D gene: NA
J gene: TRBJ1-1
V gene: TRBV6-1

CDR3 protein: CASSRISGTYNEQFF
CDR3 DNA: TGTGCCAGCAGTCGAATCAGCGGTACCTACAATGAGCAGTTCTTC
clone size: once
D gene: NA
J gene: TRBJ2-1
V gene: TRBV27

CDR3 protein: CASSLLGTKETQYF
CDR3 DNA: TGTGCCAGCAGCTTACTAGGGACAAAAGAGACCCAGTACTTC
clone size: NA
D gene: NA
J gene: TRBJ2-5
V gene: TRBV7-3

CDR3 protein: CASSPRTGFTGELFF
CDR3 DNA: TGTGCCAGCAGCCCCCGGACAGGCTTCACCGGGGAGCTGTTTTTT
clone size: NA
D gene: TRBD1
J gene: TRBJ2-2
V gene: TRBV9

CDR3 protein: CASSRASNEQYF
CDR3 DNA: TGCGCCAGCAGCCGAGCAAGTAACGAGCAGTACTTC
clone size: NA
D gene: NA
J gene: TRBJ2-7
V gene: TRBV4-1

CDR3 protein: CAWNVDRANTEAFF
CDR3 DNA: TGTGCCTGGAACGTGGACAGGGCTAACACTGAAGCTTTCTTT
clone size: once
D gene: TRBD1
J gene: TRBJ1-1
V gene: TRBV30

CDR3 protein: CASSETSGPPLAKNIQYF
CDR3 DNA: TGTGCCAGCAGTGAGACTAGCGGACCCCCGCTAGCCAAAAACATTCAGTACTTC
clone size: NA
D gene: TRBD2
J gene: TRBJ2-4
V gene: TRBV2

CDR3 protein: CASSAPGGGKNTEAFF
CDR3 DNA: TGTGCCAGCAGTGCCCCAGGGGGCGGTAAGAACACTGAAGCTTTCTTT
clone size: NA
D gene: TRBD1
J gene: TRBJ1-1
V gene: TRBV6-1

CDR3 protein: CASSLGSGTEDTGELFF
CDR3 DNA: TGCGCCAGCAGCTTGGGATCCGGGACAGAGGACACCGGGGAGCTGTTTTTT
clone size: NA
D gene: TRBD1
J gene: TRBJ2-2
V gene: TRBV5-1

CDR3 protein: CASSPQGLPNTGELFF
CDR3 DNA: TGTGCCAGCTCACCACAGGGGTTGCCGAACACCGGGGAGCTGTTTTTT
clone size: NA
D gene: NA
J gene: TRBJ2-2
V gene: TRBV18

CDR3 protein: CASSYSGRGGNTIYF
CDR3 DNA: TGTGCCAGCAGTTACTCCGGCAGGGGAGGAAACACCATATATTTT
clone size: NA
D gene: NA
J gene: TRBJ1-3
V gene: TRBV6-5

CDR3 protein: CASSSTAVRTDTQYF
CDR3 DNA: TGTGCCAGCAGCTCCACAGCGGTAAGGACAGATACGCAGTATTTT
clone size: NA
D gene: NA
J gene: TRBJ2-3
V gene: TRBV9

CDR3 protein: CASSQGQFQAAFF
CDR3 DNA: TGTGCCAGCAGCCAAGGACAGTTTCAAGCGGCTTTCTTT
clone size: NA
D gene: NA
J gene: TRBJ1-1
V gene: TRBV4-2

CDR3 protein: CASSSPGRGGKEKLFF
CDR3 DNA: TGTGCCAGCAGCTCCCCGGGACGTGGCGGGAAGGAAAAACTGTTTTTT
clone size: NA
D gene: NA
J gene: TRBJ1-4
V gene: TRBV28

CDR3 protein: CASSQDRDNQPQHF
CDR3 DNA: TGTGCCAGCAGCCAGGACAGGGACAATCAGCCCCAGCATTTT
clone size: NA
D gene: TRBD1
J gene: TRBJ1-5
V gene: TRBV7-2

CDR3 protein: CASSPTKTGSGELFF
CDR3 DNA: TGTGCCAGCAGTCCCACAAAAACAGGGAGTGGGGAGCTGTTTTTT
clone size: NA
D gene: NA
J gene: TRBJ2-2
V gene: TRBV28

CDR3 protein: CAISVAKGSLSEQYF
CDR3 DNA: TGTGCCATCAGTGTAGCTAAAGGTAGTCTGAGCGAGCAGTACTTC
clone size: NA
D gene: NA
J gene: TRBJ2-7
V gene: TRBV10-3

CDR3 protein: CASSPGHNQPQHF
CDR3 DNA: TGCGCCAGCAGCCCCGGACACAATCAGCCCCAGCATTTT
clone size: NA
D gene: NA
J gene: TRBJ1-5
V gene: TRBV4-1

CDR3 protein: CASSLDISYEQYF
CDR3 DNA: TGTGCCAGCAGCTTAGATATCTCCTACGAGCAGTACTTC
clone size: NA
D gene: NA
J gene: TRBJ2-7
V gene: TRBV11-1

CDR3 protein: CASSIGQGDGYTF
CDR3 DNA: TGTGCCAGCAGTATCGGACAGGGGGACGGCTACACCTTC
clone size: NA
D gene: TRBD1
J gene: TRBJ1-2
V gene: TRBV28

CDR3 protein: CASSVAGVDEQFF
CDR3 DNA: TGCGCCAGCAGCGTAGCGGGAGTGGACGAGCAGTTCTTC
clone size: NA
D gene: TRBD2
J gene: TRBJ2-1
V gene: TRBV5-1

CDR3 protein: CASSLRRTGELFF
CDR3 DNA: TGTGCCAGCAGTTTGAGGCGGACCGGGGAGCTGTTTTTT
clone size: NA
D gene: NA
J gene: TRBJ2-2
V gene: TRBV27

CDR3 protein: CASRTSGVQETQYF
CDR3 DNA: TGCGCCAGCAGGACTAGCGGGGTCCAAGAGACCCAGTACTTC
clone size: NA
D gene: TRBD2
J gene: TRBJ2-5
V gene: TRBV5-1